The 23 T cell receptor beta chains below come from one sample, sequenced in a study of technical replicates of blood from a few donors. This table comes from immunoSEQ multiplex PCR, and its TCRdb copy is limited to in-frame clones, with some not included. The data show approximately 100,000 clones, 96% seen once. The specimen was T cells isolated from PBMCs. These receptors were obtained from a human donor in good health.

This rearrangement joins TRBV10-1 to TRBJ2-3; the match to TRBD2 covers 7 bases. The CDR3 has 13 amino acids. Germline V lookup: CDR1 WNHNN, CDR2 SYGVQD (reference sequence). The V and J ends lost 8 bases and 2 bases, in that order; junction bases with no gene match: 4. The CDR3 loop is CASQSGNTDTQYF. The CDR3 DNA is TGCGCCAGCCAGAGCGGGAACACAGATACGCAGTATTTT.

V is TRBV10-1 and J is TRBJ2-7, with 8 bases lining up with TRBD1. V shed 5 bases and J 3 bases; nucleotides not matched to a gene: 12. The length of the CDR3 is 16 residues. Per germline, CDR1 WNHNN and CDR2 SYGVQD (reference sequence). The CDR3 here is CASSPRSQGGFYEQYF. CDR3 nucleotides: TGCGCCAGCAGTCCCCGGTCACAGGGGGGATTCTACGAGCAGTACTTC.

This chain joins TRBV21-1 and TRBJ2-5; the table gives TRBD2 as D, unverified against the DNA. TRBV21-1 is a pseudogene segment. CDR3 length: 15 amino acids. In DNA form, the CDR3 reads TGTGCCAGCGCATGCGGCGGGGGTGAGCAAGAGACCCAGTACTTC. Amino acid sequence: CASACGGGEQETQYF.

V and J are TRBV6-1 and TRBJ1-1, with 7 nucleotides matching TRBD1. The CDR3 loop spans 18 amino acids. The V and J ends lost 2 bases and 11 bases, in that order; junction bases with no gene match: 23. The germline V gene encodes CDR1 MNHNS and CDR2 SASEGT. CDR3 loop: CASSENLARGLFDYYAFF. CDR3 nucleotides: TGTGCCAGCAGTGAAAATCTGGCTAGGGGGCTGTTTGATTATTACGCTTTCTTT.

This clone occurred once. The chain links TRBV29-1 to TRBJ1-5, with D possibly matching TRBD1 (6 bases). The germline gives CDR1 SQVTM, CDR2 ANQGSEA. V was clipped by 7 bases and J by 5 bases, with 15 bases between them. The CDR3 has 13 amino acids. CDR3 sequence reads: CSAVKGVDQPQHF. The CDR3 DNA is TGCAGCGCGGTGAAGGGGGTGGATCAGCCCCAGCATTTT. The entire variable domain, with the rest obtained from reference TRBV29-1 and TRBJ1-5, is as follows: SAVISQKPSRDICQRGTSLTIQCQVDSQVTMMFWYRQQPGQSLTLIATANQGSEATYESGFVIDKFPISRPNLTFSTLTVSNMSPEDSSIYLCSAVKGVDQPQHFGDGTRLSIL.

The gene calls are TRBV7-6 and TRBJ1-4; TRBD1 might be the D (6 bases). CDR3 size: 14 residues. Germline CDR1 SGHVS, CDR2 FNYEAQ. V shed 2 bases and J shed 11 bases, with 15 bases lying between them. CDR3 residues: CASSLTPQGLKLFF. In nucleotides, the CDR3 is TGTGCCAGCAGCTTAACCCCCCAGGGGCTCAAACTGTTTTTT.

In DNA, the CDR3 is TGTGCCAGCAGCTCCTTGGTCGGGACTAGCGATTTAAAAGAGCAGTACTTC. Translation: CASSSLVGTSDLKEQYF. This chain joins TRBV5-4 and TRBJ2-7, with TRBD2 matching 10 bases. The CDR3 covers 17 residues. Germline V gene data show CDR1 as SGHNT and CDR2 as YYREEE (reference sequence). Trimming removed 3 bases from V and 7 bases from J; junction bases left unmatched: 16.

This clone appeared a few times. This chain links TRBV25-1 with TRBJ2-2, with D hard to call. Germline V gene data show CDR1 as MGHDK and CDR2 as SYGVNS. This CDR3 contains 15 residues. Trimming stripped 4 bases from V and 7 bases from J, with 16 bases between. Here the CDR3 reads CASSGQNRFNGELFF. CDR3 in DNA: TGTGCCAGCAGTGGGCAGAACCGCTTTAACGGGGAGCTGTTTTTT.

In DNA, the CDR3 is TGTGCCAGCAGCACCGGTTCTCCCCCTGAAAAACTGTTTTTT. Translated, it gives CASSTGSPPEKLFF. The chain is built from TRBV14 and TRBJ1-4; the D is unclear. Germline assignment: CDR1 SGHDN and CDR2 FVKESK. The CDR3 covers 14 residues. The V end was cut by 5 bases, the J end by 7 bases, with 14 bases between.

Notes on this clone: A junction end diverges from the germline sequence, so it may reflect a read error. The chain couples TRBV13 to TRBJ2-3, with D tentatively TRBD2 (6 bases). Looked up from germline, CDR1 is PRHDT and CDR2 is FYEKMQ (reference sequence). The CDR3 is made up of 12 amino acids. In DNA form, the CDR3 reads TGTGCCAGCAGCCTTCTTAGGGAGGAGGCGAGGTTT. Its protein product is CASSLLREEARF.

The chain couples TRBV19 to TRBJ1-5, with 11 bases identical to TRBD1. V lost 3 bases, J lost 1 base, and 2 bases stayed unmatched. CDR1 and CDR2 from the germline V gene are LNHDA and SQIVND (reference sequence). The CDR3 totals 16 residues. The CDR3 is CASSMGTGGSNQPQHF. The CDR3 region has the DNA TGTGCCAGTAGTATGGGGACAGGGGGGAGCAATCAGCCCCAGCATTTT.

The chain carries TRBV5-6 and TRBJ1-6; 8 nucleotides line up with TRBD1. Germline V lookup: CDR1 SGHDT, CDR2 YYEEEE. The CDR3 runs to 16 residues. J lost 7 bases, V lost 6 bases, and 12 bases had no gene match. CDR3: CASKPMGGQANSPLHF. As DNA, the CDR3 is TGTGCCAGCAAGCCCATGGGGGGACAGGCCAATTCACCCCTCCACTTT. Using reference TRBV5-6 and TRBJ1-6 for the parts outside the CDR3, the full variable domain is DAGVTQSPTHLIKTRGQQVTLRCSPKSGHDTVSWYQQALGQGPQFIFQYYEEEERQRGNFPDRFSGHQFPNYSSELNVNALLLGDSALYLCASKPMGGQANSPLHFGNGTRLTVT.

The chain recombines TRBV18 with TRBJ2-7; 12 bases fit TRBD2. Germline values: CDR1 KGHSH, CDR2 LQKENI. There are 16 residues in the CDR3. The V gene end was trimmed by 0 bases and the J gene end by 6 bases; junction bases not matched to a gene: 6. The CDR3 reads CASSPPSSGGVSEQYF. The CDR3 DNA reads TGTGCCAGCTCACCACCCTCTAGCGGGGGGGTTAGCGAGCAGTACTTC.

V is TRBV28 and J is TRBJ1-2; D possibly corresponds to TRBD1 (5 bases). V lost 4 bases and J 5 bases, leaving 14 bases between the germline ends. CDR3 length: 14 amino acids. CDR1 and CDR2 from the germline V gene are MDHEN and SYDVKM. The DNA for the CDR3 is TGTGCCAGCAGTTCTCCAGGGCGTAATTATGGCTACACCTTC. This gives the protein CASSSPGRNYGYTF.

V usage is TRBV6-1 and J usage is TRBJ2-1; 9 bases agree with TRBD1. This CDR3 comprises 14 residues. V gave up 4 bases and J gave up 2 bases; unmatched junction bases: 0. Germline CDR1 is MNHNS and CDR2 is SASEGT. CDR3 sequence (DNA): TGTGCCAGCAGTGGGGACAGGGCCTACAATGAGCAGTTCTTC. Protein: CASSGDRAYNEQFF.

V and J are TRBV9 and TRBJ2-1, with 10 bases lining up with TRBD2. This CDR3 is built from 20 residues. V gave up 4 bases and J gave up 0 bases; unmatched junction bases: 16. CDR1 and CDR2 (germline): SGDLS, YYNGEE. The CDR3 nucleotides read TGTGCCAGCAGCACCCCACCGGGACTAGCGTACAGTCTCTCCTACAATGAGCAGTTCTTC. It encodes CASSTPPGLAYSLSYNEQFF.

J is TRBJ2-2 and V is TRBV9; a weak D match, TRBD1 (6 bases). V dropped 3 bases and J dropped 7 bases, with 10 bases sitting between them. CDR3 length: 13 amino acids. Germline V lookup: CDR1 SGDLS, CDR2 YYNGEE. For the CDR3, the DNA is TGTGCCAGCAGCGACAGGGTGGGCGGGGAGCTGTTTTTT. Encoded protein: CASSDRVGGELFF.

The count of this clone is one. This chain uses TRBV21-1 with TRBJ2-1; TRBD2 was called by the table and not checked on the DNA. TRBV21-1 is labeled a pseudogene. The CDR3 is made up of 16 amino acids. In nucleotides, the CDR3 is TGTGCCAGCAGCAAGTTGCGGGAGAACTCCTACAATGAGCAGTTCTTC. Amino acids: CASSKLRENSYNEQFF.

The chain couples TRBV6-5 to TRBJ2-3; no clear D. Germline CDR1 and CDR2: MNHEY and SVGAGI. There are 14 residues in the CDR3. V was cut by 2 bases and J by 0 bases, with 6 bases left in between. The CDR3 nucleotides read TGTGCCAGCAGTTACAGGAGAAGCACAGATACGCAGTATTTT. This gives the protein CASSYRRSTDTQYF.

The V gene is TRBV6-5, the J gene TRBJ2-7; 8 nucleotides align to TRBD1. Germline V CDR1 and CDR2: MNHEY, SVGAGI. J lost 5 bases, V lost 9 bases, and 12 bases had no gene match. This CDR3 has 14 residues. CDR3 bases: TGTGCCAGAGGCGGACAGGGAGGAAGCGACGAGCAGTACTTC. Protein sequence: CARGGQGGSDEQYF.

The gene calls are TRBV7-6 and TRBJ2-7, with 7 bases fitting TRBD1. The CDR3 sequence is 14 residues long. The V gene end was trimmed by 4 bases and the J gene end by 3 bases; junction bases not matched to a gene: 6. Germline assignment: CDR1 SGHVS and CDR2 FNYEAQ. The CDR3 reads CASSSGQRIYEQYF. CDR3 nucleotide sequence: TGTGCCAGCAGCTCGGGACAGAGGATCTACGAGCAGTACTTC. The full variable domain, rest sourced from reference TRBV7-6 and TRBJ2-7, is GAGVSQSPRYKVTKRGQDVALRCDPISGHVSLYWYRQALGQGPEFLTYFNYEAQQDKSGLPNDRFSAERPEGSISTLTIQRTEQRDSAMYRCASSSGQRIYEQYFGPGTRLTVT.

The V call is TRBV9, the J call TRBJ2-7, with 7 bases that match TRBD2. Unmatched junction bases numbered 6, after V lost 2 bases and J lost 4 bases. Germline-derived CDR1 and CDR2 are SGDLS and YYNGEE. This CDR3 spans 14 amino acids. The CDR3 here is CASSVGGGPYEQYF. The CDR3 region has the DNA TGTGCCAGCAGCGTGGGGGGAGGGCCTTACGAGCAGTACTTC.

V gene TRBV7-7 combines with J gene TRBJ2-2; 7 nucleotides match TRBD2. The CDR3 has 14 residues. CDR1 and CDR2 (germline): SSHAT, FNYEAQ (reference sequence). CDR3 sequence (DNA): TGTGCTAGCTCGACTAGCCCGAACACCGGGGAGCTGTTTTTT. This encodes CASSTSPNTGELFF.